The 27 T cell receptor beta chains listed next were all sequenced from one sample in a study of response to subunit inactivated influenza vaccine. TCRdb re-analysed the RT-PCR reads in MiXCR, keeping a single row per CDR3 protein. The sample lists over 650,000 distinct CDR3 sequences; 15% to 20% were seen once. The sample consisted of PBMCs from blood, taken around 5 days after vaccination. The receptors originated from a man between 50 and 59 years old who received an inactivated influenza vaccine.

The V and J genes are TRBV10-1 and TRBJ2-2; unclear D gene. There are 13 residues in the CDR3. The ends were cut back, 0 bases at V and 5 bases at J, with 4 bases in the middle. Germline loops: CDR1 WNHNN, CDR2 SYGVQD (reference sequence). This CDR3 is CASSESTTGELFF. The CDR3 DNA reads as TGCGCCAGCAGTGAGTCGACGACCGGGGAGCTGTTTTTT.

This clonotype has only a few counts. V and J are TRBV6-1 and TRBJ1-4; D perhaps matches TRBD1 (5 bases). This CDR3 is built from 16 residues. Germline V gene lookup returns CDR1 MNHNS and CDR2 SASEGT. With 6 bases removed from V and 1 base from J, the gap between germline ends came to 15 bases. As DNA, the CDR3 is TGTGCCAGCAGACCCGGGACGGGATTAACTAATGAAAAACTGTTTTTT. It yields the protein CASRPGTGLTNEKLFF.

This clonotype was seen a handful of times. At one boundary the junction diverges from the germline segment, which might be a read error. This chain connects TRBV12-3 or TRBV12-4 to TRBJ2-1, with 10 bases identical to TRBD2. The length of the CDR3 is 12 residues. CDR3 loop: CASSLITSGEIF. CDR3 nucleotides: TGTGCCAGCAGTTTAATCACTAGCGGGGAAATCTTC.

This clonotype was seen many times. The CDR3 reads CASSLTRSTGELFF. CDR3 nucleotide sequence: TGCGCCAGCAGCCTGACTAGATCGACCGGGGAGCTGTTTTTT. This chain joins TRBV4-3 and TRBJ2-2; TRBD2 is a possible D gene (6 bases). The germline V gene has CDR1 LGHNA and CDR2 YSLEER. V was shortened by 4 bases and J by 5 bases, with 11 bases between the two germline ends. This CDR3 is 14 amino acids long.

CDR3 in amino acids: CAITGTGHGYTF. In nucleotides, the CDR3 is TGTGCCATCACCGGGACGGGACATGGCTACACCTTC. V is TRBV10-3 and J is TRBJ1-2, with TRBD1 as a possible D gene (5 bases). The CDR3 is made up of 12 amino acids. The V end was cut by 7 bases, the J end by 6 bases, with 12 bases between. Looked up from germline, CDR1 is ENHRY and CDR2 is SYGVKD.

V is TRBV27 and J is TRBJ1-5; unclear D gene. The germline gives CDR1 MNHEY, CDR2 SMNVEV (reference sequence). This CDR3 spans 16 amino acids. Trimming left V 4 bases short and J 2 bases short, with 15 bases between. In nucleotides, the CDR3 is TGTGCCAGCAGTTCTGACGCGGGTGTGGGCAATCAGCCCCAGCATTTT. Amino acids: CASSSDAGVGNQPQHF.

This clonotype has only a few counts. V usage is TRBV5-1 and J usage is TRBJ2-5; the D is unclear. V gave up 4 bases and J gave up 1 base, with 11 bases separating them. This CDR3 contains 14 residues. Germline loops: CDR1 SGHRS, CDR2 YFSETQ. CDR3 nucleotides: TGCGCCAGCAGCCCGCTTAGCCCCCAAGAGACCCAGTACTTC. It codes for CASSPLSPQETQYF.

The chain is built from TRBV20-1 and TRBJ1-2; D not resolved. The CDR3 runs to 13 residues. CDR1 is DFQATT and CDR2 is SNEGSKA in the germline V gene (reference sequence). Trimming removed 6 bases at V and 2 bases at J, with 13 bases between. Here the CDR3 DNA reads TGCAGTGCCTGGTTGGCCTCCAACTATGGCTACACCTTC. It is translated as CSAWLASNYGYTF.

A few counts support this clonotype. J is TRBJ1-2 and V is TRBV4-1; 7 bases are shared with TRBD1. Germline CDR1 reads MGHRA; CDR2 reads YSYEKL. The CDR3 totals 15 residues. The V and J ends lost 0 bases and 5 bases, in that order; junction bases with no gene match: 6. DNA for the CDR3: TGCGCCAGCAGCCAAGACCCGGACAGGAAGTATGGCTACACCTTC. Residues: CASSQDPDRKYGYTF.

This chain uses TRBV20-1 with TRBJ1-1, with D possibly being TRBD1 (6 bases). CDR1 is DFQATT and CDR2 is SNEGSKA in the germline V gene (reference sequence). V was clipped by 6 bases and J by 1 base, with 21 bases between them. The CDR3 has 16 amino acids. CDR3 DNA: TGCAGTGCCGTAGGAGCCATCAGGGGACCGAACACTGAAGCTTTCTTT. Translating gives CSAVGAIRGPNTEAFF.

The chain is built from TRBV7-9 and TRBJ2-4, with a weak D call TRBD2 (6 bases). In germline, CDR1 is SEHNR, CDR2 FQNEAQ (reference sequence). V dropped 1 base and J dropped 8 bases, with 18 bases sitting between them. This CDR3 spans 16 amino acids. CDR3 sequence (DNA): TGTGCCAGCAGCTTAGGCGGGGCACACGAGGGTCACATTCAGTACTTC. Translation gives CASSLGGAHEGHIQYF.

In DNA form, the CDR3 reads TGCAGCGTTGAGAGGAGGGGCAATGAGCAGTTCTTC. This sequence encodes CSVERRGNEQFF. This chain uses TRBV29-1 with TRBJ2-1; a weak D match, TRBD2 (6 bases). V gave up 3 bases and J gave up 6 bases, with 9 bases separating them. Germline lookup yields CDR1 SQVTM and CDR2 ANQGSEA. CDR3 length: 12 residues.

This clonotype was seen once. CDR3 nucleotide sequence: TGTGCCAGCAGCGTAGGGGCGGGACTTTACAATGAGCAGTTCTTC. Its translation is CASSVGAGLYNEQFF. The chain is built from TRBV9 and TRBJ2-1; D possibly corresponds to TRBD2 (6 bases). Germline CDR1 and CDR2: SGDLS and YYNGEE. This CDR3 region has 15 residues. V shed 0 bases and J shed 4 bases, with 11 bases lying between them.

This chain joins TRBV7-8 and TRBJ2-1; D is perhaps TRBD1 (6 bases). The CDR3 length is 14 residues. CDR1 SGHVS and CDR2 FQNEAQ come from the germline V gene. V lost 3 bases to trimming and J lost 6 bases, with 12 bases between them. The CDR3 region has the DNA TGTGCCAGCAGCTTGACAGGATATCCCAATGAGCAGTTCTTC. Its protein is CASSLTGYPNEQFF.

This clonotype showed up many times. V is TRBV5-1 and J is TRBJ2-3; TRBD2 matches at 8 bases. This CDR3 contains 14 residues. Trimming removed 1 base from V and 5 bases from J; junction bases left unmatched: 3. Germline V gives CDR1 SGHRS, CDR2 YFSETQ. The CDR3 loop is CASSLYSGRDTQYF. Here the CDR3 DNA reads TGCGCCAGCAGCTTGTACAGCGGGAGAGATACGCAGTATTTT.

The gene calls are TRBV6-1 and TRBJ2-7; a weak D match, TRBD1 (6 bases). V was trimmed by 4 bases and J by 6 bases, leaving 13 bases between them. Germline V gene data show CDR1 as MNHNS and CDR2 as SASEGT. The CDR3 spans 13 residues. CDR3 DNA sequence: TGTGCCAGCAGTGTTACAGGGAACTCCGAGCAGTACTTC. It codes for CASSVTGNSEQYF.

The rearrangement joins TRBV27 to TRBJ2-6; D is perhaps TRBD2 (6 bases). CDR1 and CDR2 from the germline V gene are MNHEY and SMNVEV (reference sequence). Trimming shortened V by 10 bases and J by 0 bases, and 19 bases separated the two germline ends. The CDR3 covers 17 residues. CDR3 sequence: CATMGGGALSGANVLTF. In DNA, the CDR3 is TGTGCCACCATGGGGGGAGGCGCCCTCTCTGGGGCCAACGTCCTGACTTTC.

This clonotype showed up just a few times. The chain joins TRBV25-1 to TRBJ2-2; 7 bases are shared with TRBD2. Per the germline V gene, CDR1 is MGHDK and CDR2 is SYGVNS. The V gene end was trimmed by 7 bases and the J gene end by 1 base; junction bases not matched to a gene: 6. The CDR3 sequence is 15 residues long. The DNA for the CDR3 is TGTGCCAGCATGGGGAGGGGAGGGAACACCGGGGAGCTGTTTTTT. Encoded protein: CASMGRGGNTGELFF.

About this clonotype itself: One end of the junction does not line up with germline, which may come from a read error. The chain carries TRBV5-5 and TRBJ2-1; a possible D gene is TRBD1 (6 bases). This CDR3 region has 14 residues. CDR1 SGHKS and CDR2 YYEKEE come from the germline V gene (reference sequence). The CDR3 DNA follows: TGTGCCAGCAGCTTGGTAGGGGGATCCAATGGGCAGTTCTTC. Residues: CASSLVGGSNGQFF.

This clonotype was observed at least ten times. The chain has TRBV7-2 and TRBJ2-3; 12 bases map to TRBD2. Germline V gene lookup returns CDR1 SGHTA and CDR2 FQGNSA. This CDR3 region has 15 residues. The V gene end was trimmed by 6 bases and the J gene end by 3 bases; junction bases not matched to a gene: 4. The CDR3 sequence is CASRQGLAGTDTQYF. DNA of the CDR3: TGTGCCAGCAGACAAGGACTAGCGGGGACAGATACGCAGTATTTT.

In this sample, this clonotype turned up a few times. V and J are TRBV12-3 or TRBV12-4 and TRBJ1-6; D ambiguous. There are 15 residues in the CDR3. The V end was cut by 1 base, the J end by 8 bases, with 12 bases between. The CDR3, as DNA: TGTGCCAGCAGTTTAGAAAGGCCCCGTTATTCACCCCTCCACTTT. It yields the protein CASSLERPRYSPLHF.

The rearrangement links TRBV30 to TRBJ2-7, with 7 positions matching TRBD1. This CDR3 comprises 15 residues. CDR1 is GTSNPN and CDR2 is SVGIG in the germline V gene (reference sequence). J gave up 2 bases and V 0 bases, and 7 bases lay outside the gene matches. The CDR3 loop reads CAWSVLPTGTYEQYF. The CDR3 bases are TGTGCCTGGAGTGTACTCCCGACAGGGACCTACGAGCAGTACTTC.

This clonotype was found a few times. This chain links TRBV7-2 with TRBJ2-7; 7 bases match TRBD1. Per germline, CDR1 SGHTA and CDR2 FQGNSA. J lost 3 bases, V lost 5 bases, and 13 bases had no gene match. There are 16 residues in the CDR3. CDR3 in amino acids: CASSARGGQKLYEQYF. CDR3 coding DNA: TGTGCCAGCAGCGCCCGTGGGGGACAGAAGCTCTACGAGCAGTACTTC.

Turning to this clonotype: A much bigger clone sits one base away, suggesting this may be a read error. The chain uses TRBV5-1 and TRBJ2-2; 7 bases agree with TRBD1. The CDR3 totals 16 residues. The germline CDR1 and CDR2 sequences are SGHRS and YFSETQ. This CDR3 reads CASSLEGGANAGELFF. DNA of the CDR3: TGCGCCAGCAGCTTGGAAGGGGGCGCGAACGCCGGGGAGCTGTTTTTT.

This clonotype has more than one count but fewer than ten. The chain has TRBV10-3 and TRBJ2-5; D possibly matches TRBD1 or TRBD2 (5 bases each). Trimming took off 2 bases at V and 2 bases at J, with 9 bases between the two ends. The germline gives CDR1 ENHRY, CDR2 SYGVKD. This CDR3 is built from 14 residues. The CDR3 DNA reads TGTGCCATCAGTGAGGCAGGGAGTCAAGAGACCCAGTACTTC. It specifies CAISEAGSQETQYF.

This clonotype turned up a few times. This chain joins TRBV5-1 and TRBJ2-5; D could derive from TRBD1 or TRBD2 (5 bases each). CDR1 and CDR2 (germline): SGHRS, YFSETQ. Trimming shortened V by 0 bases and J by 2 bases, and 14 bases separated the two germline ends. This CDR3 is 16 amino acids long. CDR3 sequence: CASSLAGTNHQETQYF. The CDR3 nucleotides are TGCGCCAGCAGCTTGGCCGGGACCAATCATCAAGAGACCCAGTACTTC.

This CDR3 reads CASIQFSQGSSYNEQFF. Here the CDR3 DNA reads TGTGCCAGCATCCAATTTTCACAGGGATCCTCCTACAATGAGCAGTTCTTC. The V call is TRBV7-2, the J call TRBJ2-1, with D perhaps TRBD1 (6 bases). V lost 7 bases to trimming and J lost 0 bases, with 19 bases between them. Germline CDR1 SGHTA, CDR2 FQGNSA. This CDR3 region has 17 residues.